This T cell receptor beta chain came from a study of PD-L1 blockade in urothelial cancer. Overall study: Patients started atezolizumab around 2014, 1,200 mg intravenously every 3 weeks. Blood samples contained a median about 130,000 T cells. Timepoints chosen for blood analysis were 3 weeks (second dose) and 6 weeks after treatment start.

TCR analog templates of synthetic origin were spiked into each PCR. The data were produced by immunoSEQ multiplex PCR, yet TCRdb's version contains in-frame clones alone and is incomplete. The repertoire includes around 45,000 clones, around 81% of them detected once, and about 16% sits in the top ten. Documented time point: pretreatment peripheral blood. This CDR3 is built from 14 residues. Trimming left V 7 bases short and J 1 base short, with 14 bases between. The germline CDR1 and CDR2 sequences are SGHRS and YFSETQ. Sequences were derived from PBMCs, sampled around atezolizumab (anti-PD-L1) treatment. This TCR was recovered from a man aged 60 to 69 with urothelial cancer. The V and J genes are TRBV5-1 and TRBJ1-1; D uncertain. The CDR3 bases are TGCGCCAGCTCGAGCCAGACGGGGAACACTGAAGCTTTCTTT. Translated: CASSSQTGNTEAFF. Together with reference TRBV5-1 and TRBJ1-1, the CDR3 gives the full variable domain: KAGVTQTPRYLIKTRGQQVTLSCSPISGHRSVSWYQQTPGQGLQFLFEYFSETQRNKGNFPGRFSGRQFSNSRSEMNVSTLELGDSALYLCASSSQTGNTEAFFGQGTRLTVV.